This T cell receptor beta chain comes out of a study of T-cell reconstitution after alpha-beta-depleted transplantation in children. Unique molecular identifiers were built into the TCRbeta library. Via MiXCR, TCRdb re-called the PCR reads, giving one row per CDR3 protein. The data contain approximately 640,000 distinct CDR3 sequences, roughly 15% of them singletons. In germline, CDR1 is SGHNT, CDR2 YYREEE (reference sequence). V was cut by 0 bases and J by 4 bases, with 13 bases left in between. The CDR3 covers 16 residues. The chain couples TRBV5-4 to TRBJ2-2; the D is unclear. This specimen was PBMCs from the stem cell graft donor, taken from the stem cell graft. This TCR was recovered from a human donor who donated a stem cell graft to a child with acute myeloid leukemia. The CDR3 DNA sequence: TGTGCCAGCAGCTTGGGGCCTCAACGGAGCACCGGGGAGCTGTTTTTT. Translation gives CASSLGPQRSTGELFF.